This T cell receptor (beta chain) is from a study of shared clonotypes between healthy human individuals. Findings and caveats of the study: Clonotypes not shared had lower generation probabilities than those common to all four donors. The study generally estimated greater richness for naive than memory subsets.

Concerning this clone: The antigen remains undetermined.

Produced via immunoSEQ multiplex PCR; TCRdb's table is partial and in-frame only. This sample carries more than 2 million clones, about 94% of them seen once, and the ten largest clones take 0.1% to 0.15%. The donor cohort consisted entirely of Caucasian adults residing in Nashville, Tennessee. The CDR3 extends over 11 amino acids. Trimming removed 6 bases from V and 11 bases from J, with 13 bases in between. CDR1 and CDR2 (germline): MNHNY, SVGAGI (reference sequence). This clonotype was sampled from a man between 18 and 29 years old in good health. V is TRBV6-6 and J is TRBJ1-1; D perhaps matches TRBD1 (5 bases). Sequenced material: naive CD4+ T cells sorted from blood. Subset given: CD45RA+ positively selected. This CDR3 is CASSKGWAAFF. DNA for the CDR3: TGTGCCAGCAGCAAGGGGTGGGCGGCTTTCTTT.